The 17 T cell receptor beta chains given below trace back to one sample, sequenced in a study of early T cells in non-severe SARS-CoV-2 infection. TCRdb called the 5' RACE reads again in MiXCR, with one record for every CDR3 protein. The sample contains nearly 45,000 distinct CDR3 sequences, roughly a tenth of which appear only once. Sequences were obtained from whole blood. The receptor set was obtained from an adult who was a healthcare worker with PCR-confirmed SARS-CoV-2 infection or an uninfected control (not recorded which).

At least ten counts were recorded for this clonotype. V usage is TRBV7-6 and J usage is TRBJ2-7; the match to TRBD2 covers 7 bases. With 4 bases clipped from V and 7 bases from J, the junction kept 7 bases outside the gene matches. Germline lookup yields CDR1 SGHVS and CDR2 FNYEAQ. CDR3 length: 13 amino acids. Here the CDR3 reads CASSSREHGEQYF. The CDR3 bases are TGTGCCAGCAGCTCGCGGGAGCACGGGGAGCAGTACTTC. The full variable domain, in which reference TRBV7-6 and TRBJ2-7 provide the parts outside the CDR3, is GAGVSQSPRYKVTKRGQDVALRCDPISGHVSLYWYRQALGQGPEFLTYFNYEAQQDKSGLPNDRFSAERPEGSISTLTIQRTEQRDSAMYRCASSSREHGEQYFGPGTRLTVT.

This clonotype has just a few counts. The CDR3 reads CASSLPNQPQHF. In DNA form, the CDR3 reads TGTGCCAGCAGCTTGCCGAATCAGCCCCAGCATTTT. V is TRBV7-9 and J is TRBJ1-5; D ambiguous. Germline CDR1 and CDR2: SEHNR and FQNEAQ (reference sequence). Trimming took 3 bases from V and 4 from J, leaving 4 bases between them. There are 12 residues in the CDR3.

V usage is TRBV6-2 or TRBV6-3 and J usage is TRBJ2-7; TRBD1 aligns across 8 bases. CDR3 size: 13 residues. The V gene end was trimmed by 6 bases and the J gene end by 2 bases; junction bases not matched to a gene: 3. The germline V gene encodes CDR1 MNHEY and CDR2 SVGEGT. Here the CDR3 DNA reads TGTGCCAGCAGGGGGACAGGAACCTACGAGCAGTACTTC. Translated: CASRGTGTYEQYF.

The chain links TRBV29-1 to TRBJ2-5; tentatively, D is TRBD2 (5 bases). Germline V lookup: CDR1 SQVTM, CDR2 ANQGSEA. The CDR3 runs to 12 residues. V lost 4 bases and J lost 4, with 10 bases in between. CDR3 sequence: CSVVASPETQYF. In DNA form, the CDR3 reads TGCAGCGTTGTCGCTAGCCCAGAGACCCAGTACTTC.

This clonotype was counted at least ten times. The chain is built from TRBV19 and TRBJ2-2; no clear D gene. Germline values: CDR1 LNHDA, CDR2 SQIVND (reference sequence). V shed 1 base and J shed 1 base, with 7 bases lying between them. The CDR3 is 15 amino acids. CDR3 amino acids: CASSIVGRNTGELFF. CDR3 nucleotide sequence: TGTGCCAGTAGTATAGTCGGCCGGAACACCGGGGAGCTGTTTTTT.

This clonotype was detected many times. V usage is TRBV7-6 and J usage is TRBJ2-2; unclear D gene. Germline V gene sequence: CDR1 SGHVS, CDR2 FNYEAQ. The CDR3 extends over 14 amino acids. V gave up 2 bases and J gave up 4 bases, with 8 bases separating them. The CDR3 reads CASSLRPGTGELFF. DNA of the CDR3: TGTGCCAGCAGCTTAAGACCCGGCACCGGGGAGCTGTTTTTT.

This clonotype was observed a handful of times. The gene calls are TRBV29-1 and TRBJ2-1, with a weak D call TRBD2 (6 bases). There are 14 residues in the CDR3. With 7 bases removed from V and 6 bases from J, the gap between germline ends came to 19 bases. Germline V gene data show CDR1 as SQVTM and CDR2 as ANQGSEA. For the CDR3, the DNA is TGCAGCGCCCTGGGGGGTATTCGTAGCAATGAGCAGTTCTTC. Residues: CSALGGIRSNEQFF.

This clonotype was found many times. This chain joins TRBV4-3 and TRBJ1-2; no reliable D call. The ends were cut back, 0 bases at V and 4 bases at J, with 9 bases in the middle. The CDR3 length is 14 residues. Germline V gives CDR1 LGHNA, CDR2 YSLEER. CDR3 residues: CASSQDFGPYGYTF. CDR3 coding DNA: TGCGCCAGCAGCCAAGATTTTGGGCCCTATGGCTACACCTTC.

The chain carries TRBV11-1 and TRBJ1-4, with D tentatively TRBD1 (6 bases). Trimming took off 6 bases at V and 5 bases at J, with 13 bases between the two ends. CDR3 size: 14 residues. Per germline, CDR1 SGHAT and CDR2 FQDESV (reference sequence). The CDR3 reads CASRPGHKNEKLFF. The CDR3 nucleotides read TGTGCCAGCAGACCGGGACACAAAAATGAAAAACTGTTTTTT.

The chain is built from TRBV30 and TRBJ1-5, with a tentative D call TRBD1 (5 bases). Germline CDR1 is GTSNPN and CDR2 is SVGIG (reference sequence). The CDR3 has 16 amino acids. The V end lost 2 bases, the J end lost 9 bases, and 23 bases lay between the germline ends. Written as DNA, the CDR3 is TGTGCCTGGAGTCCCCGGGACCTCGTTTACGAACGGCCCCAGCATTTT. Protein: CAWSPRDLVYERPQHF.

This clonotype was seen repeatedly, ten times or more. This chain joins TRBV7-9 and TRBJ1-6; the D is unclear. The germline V gene has CDR1 SEHNR and CDR2 FQNEAQ (reference sequence). This CDR3 is 16 amino acids long. The V end lost 2 bases, the J end lost 0 bases, and 8 bases lay between the germline ends. The CDR3 sequence is CASSLSASSYNSPLHF. CDR3 bases: TGTGCCAGCAGCTTAAGCGCAAGCTCCTATAATTCACCCCTCCACTTT.

The rearrangement joins TRBV10-3 to TRBJ1-6; D is ambiguous. Germline V gene data show CDR1 as ENHRY and CDR2 as SYGVKD. V lost 3 bases, J lost 14 bases, and 11 bases lay in between. The CDR3 runs 12 residues. DNA of the CDR3: TGTGCCATCAGTGACCCTCCTTGGGCCCTCCACTTT. Residues: CAISDPPWALHF.

The chain uses TRBV20-1 and TRBJ1-5; D gene ambiguous. Germline loops: CDR1 DFQATT, CDR2 SNEGSKA (reference sequence). Trimming removed 3 bases from V and 2 bases from J, with 14 bases in between. This CDR3 has 15 amino acids. The CDR3 DNA reads as TGCAGTGCTAGTGTGGGTTTACTCGGCAATCAGCCCCAGCATTTT. The encoded protein is CSASVGLLGNQPQHF.

This clonotype was observed a few times. The V call is TRBV7-2, the J call TRBJ2-7; D is undetermined. The V end was cut by 3 bases, the J end by 2 bases, with 11 bases between. Germline V gives CDR1 SGHTA, CDR2 FQGNSA. This CDR3 contains 14 residues. The CDR3 DNA reads TGTGCCAGCAGCTTTGGTTACAGAGCCTACGAGCAGTACTTC. This encodes CASSFGYRAYEQYF.

The V call is TRBV12-3 or TRBV12-4, the J call TRBJ1-2; tentatively, D is TRBD1 (5 bases). The CDR3 runs to 15 residues. V was trimmed by 3 bases and J by 0 bases, leaving 11 bases between them. The CDR3 DNA sequence: TGTGCCAGCAGTTTTGGCGGGGCTGCTAACTATGGCTACACCTTC. Residues: CASSFGGAANYGYTF.

This clonotype was observed a handful of times. The V gene is TRBV4-3, the J gene TRBJ2-7; D is unresolved. CDR3 size: 14 residues. The germline gives CDR1 LGHNA, CDR2 YSLEER. With 0 bases removed from V and 2 bases from J, the gap between germline ends came to 8 bases. The CDR3 DNA sequence: TGCGCCAGCAGCCAAGATCTGGCCACCTACGAGCAGTACTTC. This sequence encodes CASSQDLATYEQYF.

V and J are TRBV6-6 and TRBJ1-1; D remains ambiguous. CDR3 length: 16 amino acids. CDR1 MNHNY and CDR2 SVGAGI come from the germline V gene (reference sequence). V was cut by 0 bases and J by 6 bases, with 17 bases left in between. Written as DNA, the CDR3 is TGTGCCAGCAGTTACTCTTCGGGAATGGGCGGTGCTGAAGCTTTCTTT. Protein product: CASSYSSGMGGAEAFF.